The TCR beta chain described here comes from a study of cytomegalovirus exposure and HLA in healthy donors. Both 60 Vbeta primers and 13 Jbeta primers went into the PCR. Only in-frame clones appear in the TCRdb table, and some are missing; sequencing was by immunoSEQ multiplex PCR. Among more than 110,000 clones, approximately 73% were seen once, and the ten largest hold 1.3%. For this clone: Its matching antigen is unknown.

Regarding the study as a whole: Later work found most CMV-associated TCR beta chains apparently HLA-restricted. More clonal expansion characterized HLA-associated TCR beta chains than equally common others in a later analysis. Fewer N-insertions than the approximately 700-donor mean were reportedly shown by an Asian-associated ancestry cluster in a later analysis.

The germline gives CDR1 SGHNT, CDR2 YYREEE (reference sequence). Trimming left V 0 bases short and J 4 bases short, with 13 bases between. The CDR3 runs to 16 residues. The specimen sequenced was PBMCs. The J gene is TRBJ2-2, the V gene TRBV5-4, with D perhaps matching TRBD1 (5 bases). This clonotype was sampled from a woman in her thirties or forties in good health and CMV-seronegative. CDR3 in DNA: TGTGCCAGCAGCTTGGCTGTACAGGAATCCACCGGGGAGCTGTTTTTT. Residues: CASSLAVQESTGELFF. Supplemented by reference TRBV5-4 and TRBJ2-2, the full variable domain reads ETGVTQSPTHLIKTRGQQVTLRCSSQSGHNTVSWYQQALGQGPQFIFQYYREEENGRGNFPPRFSGLQFPNYSSELNVNALELDDSALYLCASSLAVQESTGELFFGEGSRLTVL.